The rows below give T cell receptor beta chains drawn from one sample of a study of Ad26.COV2.S vaccination and SARS-CoV-2 variants. The protocol was immunoSEQ multiplex PCR, while the TCRdb copy is restricted to in-frame clones and leaves out a portion. The sample lists approximately 97,000 clones; around 82% were seen once. Sequenced here: peripheral blood, sampled after recovery from COVID-19. The receptors stem from a human donor who had recovered from COVID-19. The CDR3 runs from the conserved cysteine through the conserved F or W. D genes are given only for firm matches.

v_gene: TRBV2; j_gene: TRBJ2-5; d_gene: NA; CDR3aa: CASGWGAETQYF; CDR3nt: TGTGCCAGCGGGTGGGGAGCGGAGACCCAGTACTTC
v_gene: TRBV7-9; j_gene: TRBJ2-3; d_gene: NA; CDR3aa: CASSLGQTAGDTQYF; CDR3nt: TGTGCCAGCAGCTTGGGCCAAACGGCTGGGGATACGCAGTATTTT
v_gene: TRBV2; j_gene: TRBJ1-1; d_gene: NA; CDR3aa: CATTTVEAFF; CDR3nt: TGTGCCACCACGACAGTCGAAGCTTTCTTT
v_gene: TRBV24-1; j_gene: TRBJ1-5; d_gene: NA; CDR3aa: CATSDGTFSESPQHF; CDR3nt: TGTGCCACCAGTGATGGTACTTTCTCCGAATCACCCCAGCATTTT
v_gene: TRBV5-4; j_gene: TRBJ2-3; d_gene: TRBD2; CDR3aa: CASSWTRGSGGWTDTQYF; CDR3nt: TGTGCCAGCAGCTGGACCCGGGGGAGCGGGGGGTGGACAGATACGCAGTATTTT
v_gene: TRBV4-2; j_gene: TRBJ2-5; d_gene: TRBD1; CDR3aa: CASSVRDRQETQYF; CDR3nt: TGTGCCAGCAGCGTCCGGGACAGACAAGAGACCCAGTACTTC
v_gene: TRBV20-1; j_gene: TRBJ2-3; d_gene: NA; CDR3aa: CSASMGTGVSGADTQYF; CDR3nt: TGCAGTGCTAGTATGGGTACCGGTGTCTCGGGGGCAGATACGCAGTATTTT
v_gene: TRBV5-1; j_gene: TRBJ1-1; d_gene: TRBD1; CDR3aa: CASSKSTGTGDLNTEAFF; CDR3nt: TGCGCCAGCAGCAAATCTACCGGGACAGGGGACTTAAACACTGAAGCTTTCTTT
v_gene: TRBV3-1/TRBV3-2; j_gene: TRBJ1-4; d_gene: NA; CDR3aa: CASSQYGQSNEKLFF; CDR3nt: TGTGCCAGCAGCCAATATGGCCAGTCTAATGAAAAACTGTTTTTT
v_gene: TRBV5-5; j_gene: TRBJ2-1; d_gene: TRBD2; CDR3aa: CASSLLLAGAYNEQFF; CDR3nt: TGTGCCAGCAGCTTGTTGCTAGCGGGGGCTTACAATGAGCAGTTCTTC
v_gene: TRBV5-1; j_gene: TRBJ2-3; d_gene: NA; CDR3aa: CASSLGRANTDTQYF; CDR3nt: TGCGCCAGCAGCTTGGGACGGGCGAACACAGATACGCAGTATTTT
v_gene: TRBV12-5; j_gene: TRBJ1-5; d_gene: NA; CDR3aa: CASGLELGQPQHF; CDR3nt: TGTGCTAGTGGTTTGGAATTGGGTCAGCCCCAGCATTTT
v_gene: TRBV5-5; j_gene: TRBJ2-2; d_gene: NA; CDR3aa: CASSFLTVANTGELFF; CDR3nt: TGTGCCAGCAGCTTCCTGACGGTAGCGAACACCGGGGAGCTGTTTTTT
v_gene: TRBV11-2; j_gene: TRBJ1-5; d_gene: TRBD1; CDR3aa: CASSLGQGSHQPQHF; CDR3nt: TGTGCCAGCAGCCTAGGACAGGGGTCCCATCAGCCCCAGCATTTT